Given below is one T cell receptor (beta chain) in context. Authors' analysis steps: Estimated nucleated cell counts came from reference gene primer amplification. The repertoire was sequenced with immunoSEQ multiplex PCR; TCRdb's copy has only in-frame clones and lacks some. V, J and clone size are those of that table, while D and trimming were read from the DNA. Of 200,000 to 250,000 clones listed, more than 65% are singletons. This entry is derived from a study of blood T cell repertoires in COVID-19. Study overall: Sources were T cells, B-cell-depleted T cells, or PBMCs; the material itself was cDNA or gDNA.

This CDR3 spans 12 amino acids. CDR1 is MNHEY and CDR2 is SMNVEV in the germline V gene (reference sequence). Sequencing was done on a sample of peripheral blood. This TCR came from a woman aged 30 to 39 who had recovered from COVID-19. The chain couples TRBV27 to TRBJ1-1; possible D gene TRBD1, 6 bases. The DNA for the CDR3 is TGTGCGAAAACAGGGACAAACACTGAAGCTTTCTTT. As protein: CAKTGTNTEAFF.